A single sample gave rise to the 11 T cell receptor beta chains below, sequenced in a study of T cell responses to AZD1222 COVID-19 vaccine. Some clones are missing from TCRdb's copy, which holds only in-frame ones; the method was immunoSEQ multiplex PCR. The data show about 28,000 clones, around 80% seen once. Sequences were derived from peripheral blood, sampled on day 0 of AZD1222 vaccination. Every receptor here comes from an adult in good health.

The V call is TRBV5-8, the J call TRBJ2-2; 8 bases agree with TRBD1. The CDR3 is made up of 14 amino acids. J was trimmed by 7 bases and V by 0 bases; bases with no gene match: 2. Looked up from germline, CDR1 is SGHTS and CDR2 is YDEGEE. CDR3 nucleotides: TGTGCCAGCAGCTTGGACAGGGGGTACGGGGAGCTGTTTTTT. Translation gives CASSLDRGYGELFF.

The gene calls are TRBV7-2 and TRBJ1-5, with D hard to call. CDR3 length: 13 amino acids. Germline CDR1 is SGHTA and CDR2 is FQGNSA. Trimming shortened V by 5 bases and J by 4 bases, and 9 bases separated the two germline ends. CDR3 amino acids: CASSPQRNQPQHF. The CDR3 bases are TGTGCCAGCAGCCCGCAGAGAAATCAGCCCCAGCATTTT.

V and J are TRBV14 and TRBJ2-1; no reliable D call. This CDR3 has 12 amino acids. Germline loops: CDR1 SGHDN, CDR2 FVKESK. V lost 6 bases, J lost 4 bases, and 7 bases lay in between. DNA of the CDR3: TGTGCCAGCAGATTAGGTTACAATGAGCAGTTCTTC. Protein sequence: CASRLGYNEQFF.

A single count supports this clone. The chain joins TRBV5-1 to TRBJ2-1; D is undetermined. V was trimmed by 0 bases and J by 0 bases, leaving 13 bases between them. Germline lookup yields CDR1 SGHRS and CDR2 YFSETQ. This CDR3 region has 17 residues. The CDR3 loop is CASSLAPMASSYNEQFF. The CDR3 DNA reads TGCGCCAGCAGCTTGGCTCCAATGGCTAGCTCCTACAATGAGCAGTTCTTC.

The chain recombines TRBV9 with TRBJ2-3; 12 bases match TRBD2. CDR3 length equals 18 residues. V lost 0 bases to trimming and J lost 1 base; unmatched junction nucleotides: 6. Germline assignment: CDR1 SGDLS and CDR2 YYNGEE. CDR3 nucleotide sequence: TGTGCCAGCAGCGTAGCTACACTAGCGGGGGGACGCACAGATACGCAGTATTTT. Encoded protein: CASSVATLAGGRTDTQYF. Using reference TRBV9 and TRBJ2-3 for the parts outside the CDR3, the full variable domain is DSGVTQTPKHLITATGQRVTLRCSPRSGDLSVYWYQQSLDQGLQFLIQYYNGEERAKGNILERFSAQQFPDLHSELNLSSLELGDSALYFCASSVATLAGGRTDTQYFGPGTRLTVL.

This rearrangement joins TRBV28 to TRBJ1-3, with a weak D call TRBD1 (5 bases). V was trimmed by 3 bases and J by 2 bases, leaving 5 bases between them. The CDR3 runs 13 residues. Per the germline V gene, CDR1 is MDHEN and CDR2 is SYDVKM. The CDR3 nucleotides read TGTGCCAGCAGTTTGGGGGCTGGAAACACCATATATTTT. It codes for CASSLGAGNTIYF.

This chain links TRBV5-6 with TRBJ2-7; no clear D gene. CDR3 length: 12 residues. Trimming shortened V by 2 bases and J by 3 bases, and 6 bases separated the two germline ends. Germline CDR1 is SGHDT and CDR2 is YYEEEE. The CDR3 DNA follows: TGTGCCAGCAGCTTCAGTGTCTACGAGCAGTACTTC. Its protein is CASSFSVYEQYF.

This clone was detected only a few times. This specimen includes other DNA sequences encoding the same CDR3. The chain joins TRBV7-9 to TRBJ2-5, with 10 bases matching TRBD1. The germline gives CDR1 SEHNR, CDR2 FQNEAQ (reference sequence). This CDR3 is 16 amino acids long. V trimming: 1 base; J trimming: 1 base; junction bases outside the gene matches: 3. The CDR3 region is CASSLGDRGLQETQYF. CDR3 DNA sequence: TGTGCCAGCAGCTTAGGGGACAGGGGACTCCAAGAGACCCAGTACTTC. The entire variable domain, with the rest obtained from reference TRBV7-9 and TRBJ2-5, is as follows: DTGVSQNPRHKITKRGQNVTFRCDPISEHNRLYWYRQTLGQGPEFLTYFQNEAQLEKSRLLSDRFSAERPKGSFSTLEIQRTEQGDSAMYLCASSLGDRGLQETQYFGPGTRLLVL.

The chain combines TRBV3-1 (or the pseudogene TRBV3-2) with TRBJ2-1; 8 bases map to TRBD2. The length of the CDR3 is 15 residues. Germline V CDR1 and CDR2: LGHDT, YNNKEL (reference sequence). V dropped 2 bases and J dropped 8; count of bases not matched to a gene: 8. The DNA for the CDR3 is TGTGCCAGCAGCCAACGTCCGGGGGGGCCATATGAGCAGTTCTTC. Translating it yields CASSQRPGGPYEQFF.

V and J are TRBV7-9 and TRBJ1-1, with 9 bases that match TRBD1. Germline CDR1 SEHNR, CDR2 FQNEAQ (reference sequence). This CDR3 region has 17 residues. J gave up 5 bases and V 4 bases, and 14 bases lay outside the gene matches. CDR3 protein: CASSSEQMDRGETEAFF. In DNA, the CDR3 is TGTGCCAGCAGCTCAGAGCAAATGGACAGGGGAGAGACTGAAGCTTTCTTT.

The chain has TRBV14 and TRBJ2-1, with TRBD2 as a possible D gene (6 bases). Trimming removed 4 bases from V and 1 base from J, with 14 bases in between. Germline V gene sequence: CDR1 SGHDN, CDR2 FVKESK. The CDR3 length is 16 residues. The CDR3 DNA is TGTGCCAGCAGCCCCTGGGCAGGGACTTCCTACAATGAGCAGTTCTTC. It encodes CASSPWAGTSYNEQFF. The whole variable domain, filled in from reference TRBV14 and TRBJ2-1, reads EAGVTQFPSHSVIEKGQTVTLRCDPISGHDNLYWYRRVMGKEIKFLLHFVKESKQDESGMPNNRFLAERTGGTYSTLKVQPAELEDSGVYFCASSPWAGTSYNEQFFGPGTRLTVL.